Described below is a single TCR beta chain sequence and its context. This record belongs to a study of blood T cell repertoires in COVID-19. CDR1 is MNHNY, CDR2 SVGAGI, per germline (reference sequence). The CDR3 has 14 amino acids. Trimming removed 6 bases from V and 3 bases from J; junction bases left unmatched: 5. The method was immunoSEQ multiplex PCR; TCRdb's version includes in-frame clones alone and lacks a portion of them. Seen here are about 44,000 clones, roughly nine tenths observed once, and the top ten hold about a quarter. V and J are TRBV6-6 and TRBJ1-1, with 9 bases aligning to TRBD1. The TCR comes from a woman at least 80 years old in a cohort sampled during active or convalescent COVID-19. Sequencing input: peripheral blood. The CDR3 DNA reads TGTGCCAGCAGCAACAGGGGGCAGGACACTGAAGCTTTCTTT. Translated: CASSNRGQDTEAFF.